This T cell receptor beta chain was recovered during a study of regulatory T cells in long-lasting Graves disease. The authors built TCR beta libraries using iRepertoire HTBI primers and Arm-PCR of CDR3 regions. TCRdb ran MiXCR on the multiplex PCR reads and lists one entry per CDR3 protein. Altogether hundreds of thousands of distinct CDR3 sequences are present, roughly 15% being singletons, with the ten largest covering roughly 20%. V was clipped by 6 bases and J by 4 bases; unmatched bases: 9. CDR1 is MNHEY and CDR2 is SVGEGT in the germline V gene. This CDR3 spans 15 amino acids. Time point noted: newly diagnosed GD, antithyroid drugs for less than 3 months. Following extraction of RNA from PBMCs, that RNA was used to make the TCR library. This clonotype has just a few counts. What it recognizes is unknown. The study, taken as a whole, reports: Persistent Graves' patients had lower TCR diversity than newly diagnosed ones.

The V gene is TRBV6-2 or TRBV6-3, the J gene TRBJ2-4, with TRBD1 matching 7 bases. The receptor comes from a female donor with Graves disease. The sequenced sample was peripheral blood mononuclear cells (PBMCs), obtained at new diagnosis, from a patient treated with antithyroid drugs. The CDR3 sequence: CASRYRGEGKNIQYF. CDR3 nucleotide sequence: TGTGCCAGCAGGTACAGGGGAGAGGGGAAAAACATTCAGTACTTC.